The 16 T cell receptor beta chains below were found in one sample sequenced in a study of blood T cells in healthy people across ages. Alongside a J-beta primer mix, a sample-barcoded 5' primer served in a second PCR lasting 7 to 11 cycles. A single record per CDR3 protein comes from TCRdb applying MiXCR to the 5' RACE reads. The data show some 1,800,000 distinct CDR3 sequences, roughly 43% seen once. Source material: blood. Every receptor here comes from a human donor in good health.

The rearrangement joins TRBV20-1 to TRBJ1-5; D call uncertain. The CDR3 spans 12 residues. Germline V lookup: CDR1 DFQATT, CDR2 SNEGSKA (reference sequence). V lost 5 bases, J lost 4 bases, and 9 bases lay in between. The CDR3 DNA sequence: TGCAGTGCTGTCCAGAGTAATCAGCCCCAGCATTTT. This codes for CSAVQSNQPQHF.

This clonotype was counted between two and nine times. J is TRBJ1-2 and V is TRBV9; D is unresolved. Germline assignment: CDR1 SGDLS and CDR2 YYNGEE. The CDR3 totals 13 residues. The V end was cut by 2 bases, the J end by 2 bases, with 7 bases between. CDR3 sequence (DNA): TGTGCCAGCAGCGTCTCCAGGAACTATGGCTACACCTTC. It encodes CASSVSRNYGYTF.

The chain carries TRBV7-2 and TRBJ1-2, with D possibly TRBD1 on 5 matching bases. V lost 5 bases to trimming and J lost 7 bases, with 20 bases between them. The germline gives CDR1 SGHTA, CDR2 FQGNSA. The CDR3 totals 15 residues. CDR3 nucleotide sequence: TGTGCCAGCAGCGGACCGGGACCTCTGTTCGGTGGCTACACCTTC. It is translated as CASSGPGPLFGGYTF.

The chain uses TRBV7-3 and TRBJ1-1; D remains unclear. The CDR3 is 14 residues long. Germline V CDR1 and CDR2: SGHTA, FQGTGA. Trimming took 2 bases from V and 0 from J, leaving 7 bases between them. DNA for the CDR3: TGTGCCAGCAGCTTATACCAGCTGAACACTGAAGCTTTCTTT. This encodes CASSLYQLNTEAFF.

J is TRBJ1-2 and V is TRBV9, with TRBD1 matching over 8 bases. V trimming: 0 bases; J trimming: 8 bases; junction bases outside the gene matches: 3. This CDR3 contains 13 residues. The V gene's germline CDR1 is SGDLS and CDR2 YYNGEE. CDR3 amino acids: CASSVDRGMGYTF. CDR3 in DNA: TGTGCCAGCAGCGTAGACAGGGGGATGGGCTACACCTTC.

The chain joins TRBV9 to TRBJ2-7, with D maybe TRBD2 (7 bases). Germline V gives CDR1 SGDLS, CDR2 YYNGEE. Trimming took off 3 bases at V and 3 bases at J, with 25 bases between the two ends. CDR3 size: 18 residues. CDR3 amino acids: CASSATIGPTGGLYEQYF. The CDR3 DNA is TGTGCCAGCAGCGCAACAATAGGGCCCACGGGGGGCCTCTACGAGCAGTACTTC.

This clonotype was counted ten times or more. The rearrangement links TRBV20-1 to TRBJ2-1, with 15 bases aligning to TRBD2. CDR3 size: 15 residues. Germline V lookup: CDR1 DFQATT, CDR2 SNEGSKA (reference sequence). The V and J ends lost 2 bases and 9 bases, in that order; junction bases with no gene match: 5. CDR3 bases: TGCAGTGCTAGATCAGGGACTAGCGGGGGGTTTGAGCAGTTCTTC. Its translation is CSARSGTSGGFEQFF.

This clonotype was recorded a few times. This chain joins TRBV20-1 and TRBJ1-6; no clear D. Trimming pared 6 bases from V and 9 bases from J, leaving 18 bases between. The V gene's germline CDR1 is DFQATT and CDR2 SNEGSKA (reference sequence). The CDR3 spans 14 residues. In DNA, the CDR3 is TGCAGTGCCCAAAAATCAGGTCTAACTTCACCCCTCCACTTT. Translation gives CSAQKSGLTSPLHF.

This clonotype has ten or more counts. The gene calls are TRBV29-1 and TRBJ2-4; the D is unclear. The germline CDR1 and CDR2 sequences are SQVTM and ANQGSEA. With 7 bases removed from V and 0 bases from J, the gap between germline ends came to 25 bases. CDR3 length equals 18 residues. CDR3 residues: CSATEVGYIVLAKNIQYF. In nucleotides, the CDR3 is TGCAGCGCGACCGAGGTTGGGTACATCGTTCTAGCCAAAAACATTCAGTACTTC.

This clonotype was detected ten times or more. The V gene is TRBV5-1, the J gene TRBJ2-3, with TRBD2 as a possible D gene (6 bases). The ends were cut back, 1 base at V and 6 bases at J, with 9 bases in the middle. CDR1 SGHRS and CDR2 YFSETQ come from the germline V gene. CDR3 size: 13 residues. CDR3 DNA: TGCGCCAGCAGCTTGCGCGGGGACGATACGCAGTATTTT. Encoded protein: CASSLRGDDTQYF.

Only a few counts were recorded for this clonotype. This chain connects TRBV11-2 to TRBJ2-1; perhaps TRBD1 as D (5 bases). Per the germline V gene, CDR1 is SGHAT and CDR2 is FQNNGV. Trimming pared 4 bases from V and 9 bases from J, leaving 16 bases between. The CDR3 runs 14 residues. The CDR3 DNA follows: TGTGCCAGCAGCTCCTCTACCCAGGGTACTGAGCAGTTCTTC. Protein product: CASSSSTQGTEQFF.

Only a few counts were recorded for this clonotype. This chain joins TRBV5-6 and TRBJ2-6; tentative D call: TRBD1 (5 bases). Germline values: CDR1 SGHDT, CDR2 YYEEEE. This CDR3 has 14 residues. The V end was cut by 4 bases, the J end by 4 bases, with 9 bases between. CDR3 coding DNA: TGTGCCAGCAGCCCAGGGAACGGGGCCAACGTCCTGACTTTC. This codes for CASSPGNGANVLTF.

This chain links TRBV11-3 with TRBJ1-4; 7 positions match TRBD1. This CDR3 spans 15 amino acids. Germline V lookup: CDR1 SGHNT, CDR2 YENEEA. Unmatched junction bases numbered 6, after V lost 4 bases and J lost 4 bases. The chain's CDR3 is CASSSRTGFNEKLFF. CDR3 in DNA: TGTGCCAGCAGCTCCAGGACAGGTTTTAATGAAAAACTGTTTTTT.

The genes are TRBV6-2 or TRBV6-3 and TRBJ2-1; TRBD1 agrees at 11 bases. Germline CDR1 MNHEY, CDR2 SVGEGT. This CDR3 is built from 16 residues. J gave up 3 bases and V 4 bases, and 5 bases lay outside the gene matches. The CDR3, as DNA: TGTGCCAGCAGTTCATGGACAGGGGGCGGCTACAATGAGCAGTTCTTC. It is translated as CASSSWTGGGYNEQFF.

This clonotype was seen only a few times. The chain is built from TRBV28 and TRBJ2-7; 7 bases fit TRBD2. CDR3 length: 16 amino acids. Unmatched junction bases numbered 9, after V lost 4 bases and J lost 0 bases. Per the germline V gene, CDR1 is MDHEN and CDR2 is SYDVKM. The CDR3 reads CASSSTLERGSYEQYF. The CDR3 nucleotides read TGTGCCAGCAGTTCCACCCTTGAGCGGGGCTCCTACGAGCAGTACTTC.

V is TRBV11-2 and J is TRBJ1-1; possibly TRBD1 for D (6 bases). Germline V gives CDR1 SGHAT, CDR2 FQNNGV. V lost 5 bases, J lost 0 bases, and 10 bases lay in between. The CDR3 is made up of 14 amino acids. Here the CDR3 DNA reads TGTGCCAGCAGCCGAAACAGGGTGAACACTGAAGCTTTCTTT. Amino acids: CASSRNRVNTEAFF.